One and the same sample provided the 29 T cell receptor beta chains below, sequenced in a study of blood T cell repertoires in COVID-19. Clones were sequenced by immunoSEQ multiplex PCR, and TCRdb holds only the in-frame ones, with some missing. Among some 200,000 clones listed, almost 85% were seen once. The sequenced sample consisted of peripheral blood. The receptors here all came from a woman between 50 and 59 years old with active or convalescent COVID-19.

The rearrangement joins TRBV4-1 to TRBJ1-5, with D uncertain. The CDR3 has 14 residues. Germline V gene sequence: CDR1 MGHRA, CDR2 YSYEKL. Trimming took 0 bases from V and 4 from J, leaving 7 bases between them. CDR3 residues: CASSQERGNQPQHF. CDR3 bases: TGCGCCAGCAGCCAAGAGCGAGGGAATCAGCCCCAGCATTTT.

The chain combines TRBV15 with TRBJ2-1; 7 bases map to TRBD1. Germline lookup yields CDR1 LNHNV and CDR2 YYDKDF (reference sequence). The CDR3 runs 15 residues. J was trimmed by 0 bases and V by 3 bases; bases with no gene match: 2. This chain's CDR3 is CATSRTGYSYNEQFF. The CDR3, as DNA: TGTGCCACCAGCAGGACAGGGTACTCCTACAATGAGCAGTTCTTC.

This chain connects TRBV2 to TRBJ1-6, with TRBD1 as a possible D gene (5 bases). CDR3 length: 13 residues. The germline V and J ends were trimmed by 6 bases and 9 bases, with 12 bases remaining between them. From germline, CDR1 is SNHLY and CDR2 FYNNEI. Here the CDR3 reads CASSQVGPSPLHF. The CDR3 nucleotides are TGTGCCAGCAGCCAAGTGGGGCCTTCACCCCTCCACTTT.

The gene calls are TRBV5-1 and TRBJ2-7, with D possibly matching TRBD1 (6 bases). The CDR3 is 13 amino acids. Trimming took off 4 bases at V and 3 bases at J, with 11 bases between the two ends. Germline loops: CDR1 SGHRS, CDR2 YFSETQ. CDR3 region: CASSARQDYEQYF. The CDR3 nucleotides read TGCGCCAGCAGCGCCAGACAGGACTACGAGCAGTACTTC.

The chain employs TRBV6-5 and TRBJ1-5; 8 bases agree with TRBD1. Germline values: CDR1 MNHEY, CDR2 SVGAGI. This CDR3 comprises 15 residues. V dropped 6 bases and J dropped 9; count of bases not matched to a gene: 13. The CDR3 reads CASSRRTGTMGPQHF. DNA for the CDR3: TGTGCCAGCAGCCGACGGACAGGGACGATGGGGCCCCAGCATTTT.

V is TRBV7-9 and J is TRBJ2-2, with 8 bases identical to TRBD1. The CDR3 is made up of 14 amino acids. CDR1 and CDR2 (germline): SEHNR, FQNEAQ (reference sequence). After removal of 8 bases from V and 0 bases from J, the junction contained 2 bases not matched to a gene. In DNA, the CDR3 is TGTGCCAGCTCGGACAGGGCGAACACCGGGGAGCTGTTTTTT. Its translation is CASSDRANTGELFF. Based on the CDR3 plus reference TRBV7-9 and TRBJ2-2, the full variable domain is DTGVSQNPRHKITKRGQNVTFRCDPISEHNRLYWYRQTLGQGPEFLTYFQNEAQLEKSRLLSDRFSAERPKGSFSTLEIQRTEQGDSAMYLCASSDRANTGELFFGEGSRLTVL.

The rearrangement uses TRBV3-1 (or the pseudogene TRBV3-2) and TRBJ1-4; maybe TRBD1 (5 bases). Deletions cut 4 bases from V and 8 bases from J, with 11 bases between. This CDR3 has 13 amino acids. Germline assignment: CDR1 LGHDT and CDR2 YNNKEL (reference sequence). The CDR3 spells CASSPPGGEKLFF. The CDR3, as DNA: TGTGCCAGCAGCCCCCCGGGGGGGGAAAAACTGTTTTTT.

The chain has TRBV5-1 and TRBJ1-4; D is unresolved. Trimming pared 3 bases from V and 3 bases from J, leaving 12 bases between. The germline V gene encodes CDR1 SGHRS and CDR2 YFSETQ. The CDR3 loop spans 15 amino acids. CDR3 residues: CASSSKVGANEKLFF. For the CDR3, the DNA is TGCGCCAGCAGCTCCAAGGTGGGAGCTAATGAAAAACTGTTTTTT.

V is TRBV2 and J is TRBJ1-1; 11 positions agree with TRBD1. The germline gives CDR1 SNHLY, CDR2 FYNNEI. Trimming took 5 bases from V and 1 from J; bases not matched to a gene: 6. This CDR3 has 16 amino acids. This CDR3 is CASSPRTGGSNTEAFF. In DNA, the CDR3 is TGTGCCAGCAGTCCGAGGACAGGGGGCTCGAACACTGAAGCTTTCTTT.

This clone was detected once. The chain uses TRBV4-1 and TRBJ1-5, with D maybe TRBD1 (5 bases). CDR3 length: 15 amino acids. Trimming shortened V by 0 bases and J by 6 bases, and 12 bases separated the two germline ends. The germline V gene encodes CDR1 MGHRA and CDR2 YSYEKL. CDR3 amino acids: CASSQEHGGGQPQHF. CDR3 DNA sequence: TGCGCCAGCAGCCAAGAGCACGGGGGTGGTCAGCCCCAGCATTTT.

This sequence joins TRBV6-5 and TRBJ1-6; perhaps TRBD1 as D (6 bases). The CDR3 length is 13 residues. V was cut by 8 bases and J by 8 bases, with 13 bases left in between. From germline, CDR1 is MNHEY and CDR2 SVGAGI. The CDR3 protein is CASGRGEDSPLHF. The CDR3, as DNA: TGTGCCAGCGGCAGGGGCGAGGATTCACCCCTCCACTTT.

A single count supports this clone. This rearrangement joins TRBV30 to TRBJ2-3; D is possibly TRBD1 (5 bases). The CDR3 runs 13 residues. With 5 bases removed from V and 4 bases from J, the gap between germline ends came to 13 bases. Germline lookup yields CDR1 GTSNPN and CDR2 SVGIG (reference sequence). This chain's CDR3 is CAWAQGNADTQYF. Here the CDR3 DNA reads TGTGCCTGGGCGCAGGGAAATGCAGATACGCAGTATTTT. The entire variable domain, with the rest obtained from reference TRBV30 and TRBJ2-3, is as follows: SQTIHQWPATLVQPVGSPLSLECTVEGTSNPNLYWYRQAAGRGLQLLFYSVGIGQISSEVPQNLSASRPQDRQFILSSKKLLLSDSGFYLCAWAQGNADTQYFGPGTRLTVL.

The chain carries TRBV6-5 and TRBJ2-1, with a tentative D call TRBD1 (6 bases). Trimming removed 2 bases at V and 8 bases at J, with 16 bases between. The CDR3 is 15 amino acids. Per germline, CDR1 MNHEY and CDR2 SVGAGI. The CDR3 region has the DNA TGTGCCAGCAGTTACGCGGACAGTAATGGGCATGAGCAGTTCTTC. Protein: CASSYADSNGHEQFF.

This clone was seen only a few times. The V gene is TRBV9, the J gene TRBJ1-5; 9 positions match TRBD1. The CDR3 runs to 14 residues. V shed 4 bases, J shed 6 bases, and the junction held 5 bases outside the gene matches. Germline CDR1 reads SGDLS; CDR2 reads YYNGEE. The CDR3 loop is CASSSGQGPQPQHF. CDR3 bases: TGTGCCAGCAGCTCGGGACAGGGCCCTCAGCCCCAGCATTTT.

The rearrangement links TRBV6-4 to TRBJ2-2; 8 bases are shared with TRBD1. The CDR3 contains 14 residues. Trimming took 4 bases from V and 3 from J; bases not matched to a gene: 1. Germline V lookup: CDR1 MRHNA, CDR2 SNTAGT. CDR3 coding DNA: TGTGCCAGCAGTGCGGGACAGGACACCGGGGAGCTGTTTTTT. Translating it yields CASSAGQDTGELFF.

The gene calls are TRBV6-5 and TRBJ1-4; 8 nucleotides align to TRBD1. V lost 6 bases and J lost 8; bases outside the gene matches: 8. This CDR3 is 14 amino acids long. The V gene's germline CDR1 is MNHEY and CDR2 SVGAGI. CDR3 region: CASRQAGGGEKLFF. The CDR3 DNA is TGTGCCAGCAGACAGGCAGGGGGCGGCGAAAAACTGTTTTTT.

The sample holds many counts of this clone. CDR3 DNA sequence: TGTGCCAGCAGTATACAGGGGAGCACTGAAGCTTTCTTT. Protein product: CASSIQGSTEAFF. This sequence joins TRBV6-5 and TRBJ1-1; 7 bases fit TRBD1. CDR3 length equals 13 residues. From germline, CDR1 is MNHEY and CDR2 SVGAGI. Trimming at V came to 5 bases and at J to 4 bases, leaving 4 bases not matched to a gene.

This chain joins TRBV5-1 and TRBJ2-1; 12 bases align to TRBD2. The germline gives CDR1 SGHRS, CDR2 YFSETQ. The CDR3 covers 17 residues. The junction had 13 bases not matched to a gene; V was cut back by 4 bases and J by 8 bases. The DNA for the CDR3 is TGCGCCAGCAGCGCTAGTAGGACTAGCGGGACGGGGGATGAGCAGTTCTTC. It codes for CASSASRTSGTGDEQFF.

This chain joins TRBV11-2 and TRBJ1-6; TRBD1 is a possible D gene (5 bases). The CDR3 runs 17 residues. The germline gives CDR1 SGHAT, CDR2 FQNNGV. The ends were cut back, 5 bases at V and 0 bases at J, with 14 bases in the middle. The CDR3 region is CASSPSRASSYNSPLHF. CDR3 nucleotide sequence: TGTGCCAGCAGCCCGTCCAGGGCGAGCTCCTATAATTCACCCCTCCACTTT.

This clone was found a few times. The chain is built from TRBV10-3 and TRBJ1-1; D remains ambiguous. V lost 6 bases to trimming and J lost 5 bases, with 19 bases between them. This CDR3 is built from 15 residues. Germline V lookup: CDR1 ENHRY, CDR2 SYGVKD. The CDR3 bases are TGTGCCATCAGGGAGGGATCCGCCAGGCAAACTGAAGCTTTCTTT. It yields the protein CAIREGSARQTEAFF.

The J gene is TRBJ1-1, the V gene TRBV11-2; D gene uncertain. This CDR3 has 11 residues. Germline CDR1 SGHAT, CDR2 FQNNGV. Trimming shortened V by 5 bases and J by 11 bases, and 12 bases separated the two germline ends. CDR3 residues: CASSQEGRAFF. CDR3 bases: TGTGCCAGCAGCCAGGAGGGCAGGGCTTTCTTT.

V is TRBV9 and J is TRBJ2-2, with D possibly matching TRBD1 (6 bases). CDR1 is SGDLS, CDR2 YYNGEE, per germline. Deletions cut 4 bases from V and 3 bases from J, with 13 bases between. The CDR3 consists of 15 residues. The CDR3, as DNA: TGTGCCAGCAGCCCATTTGACAGGTACACCGGGGAGCTGTTTTTT. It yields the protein CASSPFDRYTGELFF.

CDR3 bases: TGTGCCAGCAGCGGATCCGGGACTAGCGCCTACGAGCAGTACTTC. This codes for CASSGSGTSAYEQYF. The rearrangement uses TRBV5-4 and TRBJ2-7; 10 bases are a match to TRBD2. The length of the CDR3 is 15 residues. Germline assignment: CDR1 SGHNT and CDR2 YYREEE (reference sequence). V trimming: 4 bases; J trimming: 2 bases; junction bases outside the gene matches: 6. Combining the CDR3 with reference TRBV5-4 and TRBJ2-7 gives the whole variable domain ETGVTQSPTHLIKTRGQQVTLRCSSQSGHNTVSWYQQALGQGPQFIFQYYREEENGRGNFPPRFSGLQFPNYSSELNVNALELDDSALYLCASSGSGTSAYEQYFGPGTRLTVT.

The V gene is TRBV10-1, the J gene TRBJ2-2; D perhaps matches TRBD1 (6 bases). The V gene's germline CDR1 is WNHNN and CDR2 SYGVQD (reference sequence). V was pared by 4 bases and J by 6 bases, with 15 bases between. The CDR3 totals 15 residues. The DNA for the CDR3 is TGCGCCAGCAGTGGTGGACAGTCGGCTGCCGGGGAGCTGTTTTTT. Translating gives CASSGGQSAAGELFF.

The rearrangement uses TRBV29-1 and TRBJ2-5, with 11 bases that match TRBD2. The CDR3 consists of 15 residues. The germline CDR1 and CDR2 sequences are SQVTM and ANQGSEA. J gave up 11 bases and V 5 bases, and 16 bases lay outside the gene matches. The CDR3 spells CSVRAASGGLVFQYF. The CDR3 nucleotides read TGCAGCGTTCGCGCGGCTAGCGGGGGGTTGGTGTTTCAGTACTTC.

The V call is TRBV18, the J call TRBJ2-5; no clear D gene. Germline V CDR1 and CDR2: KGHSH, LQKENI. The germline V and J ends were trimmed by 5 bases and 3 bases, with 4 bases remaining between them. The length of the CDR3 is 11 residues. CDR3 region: CASSSEETQYF. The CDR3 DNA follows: TGTGCCAGCTCATCCGAAGAGACCCAGTACTTC.

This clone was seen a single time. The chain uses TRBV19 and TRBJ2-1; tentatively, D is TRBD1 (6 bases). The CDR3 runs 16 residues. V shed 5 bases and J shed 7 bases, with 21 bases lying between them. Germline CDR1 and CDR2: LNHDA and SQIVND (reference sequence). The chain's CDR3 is CASSVGFRQVQNEQFF. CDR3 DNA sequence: TGTGCCAGTAGTGTCGGCTTTCGACAGGTTCAAAATGAGCAGTTCTTC.

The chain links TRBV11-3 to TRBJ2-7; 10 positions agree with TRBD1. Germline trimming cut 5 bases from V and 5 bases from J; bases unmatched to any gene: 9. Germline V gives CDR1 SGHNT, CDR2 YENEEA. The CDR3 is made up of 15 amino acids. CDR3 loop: CASSVGTGVRNEQYF. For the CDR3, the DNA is TGTGCCAGCAGCGTTGGGACAGGGGTAAGGAACGAGCAGTACTTC.

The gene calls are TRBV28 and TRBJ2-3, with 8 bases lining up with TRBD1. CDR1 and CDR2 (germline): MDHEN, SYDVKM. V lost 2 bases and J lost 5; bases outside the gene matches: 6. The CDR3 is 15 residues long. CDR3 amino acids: CASSLQPGTGDTQYF. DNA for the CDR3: TGTGCCAGCAGTTTACAACCCGGGACAGGAGATACGCAGTATTTT.